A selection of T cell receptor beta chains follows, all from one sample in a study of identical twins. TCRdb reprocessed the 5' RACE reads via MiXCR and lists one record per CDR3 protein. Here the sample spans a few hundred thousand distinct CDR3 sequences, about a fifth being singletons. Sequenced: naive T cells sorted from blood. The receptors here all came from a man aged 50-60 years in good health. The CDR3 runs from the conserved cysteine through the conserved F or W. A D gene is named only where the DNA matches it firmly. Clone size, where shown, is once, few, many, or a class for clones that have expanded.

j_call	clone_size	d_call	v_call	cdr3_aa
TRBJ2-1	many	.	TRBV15	CATSRDQRNEQFF
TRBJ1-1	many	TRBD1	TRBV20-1	CSATTGLPEAFF
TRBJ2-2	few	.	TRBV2	CASGGGTGELFF
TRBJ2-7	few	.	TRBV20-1	CSARDLSPQGHLYEQYF
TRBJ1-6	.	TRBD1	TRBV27	CASSLAGQGWSPLHF
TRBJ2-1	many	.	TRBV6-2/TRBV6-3	CASSPIANEQFF
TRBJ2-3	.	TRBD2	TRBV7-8	CASSRTSGRPGDTQYF
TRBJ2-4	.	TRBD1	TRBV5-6	CASSKGQDGNIQYF
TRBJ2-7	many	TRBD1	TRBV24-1	CATSDPGQGDSYEQYF
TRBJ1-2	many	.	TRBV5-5	CASSLDPQANPYGYTF
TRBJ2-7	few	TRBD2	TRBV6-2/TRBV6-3	CASSQGLAASYEQYF
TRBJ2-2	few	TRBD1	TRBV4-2	CASSQTTGGAFGELFF
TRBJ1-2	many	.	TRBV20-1	CSARDQKKGYFANYGYTF
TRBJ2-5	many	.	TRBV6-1	CASRRDTGPLQETQYF
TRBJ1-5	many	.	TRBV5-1	CASSLDGSGQPQHF
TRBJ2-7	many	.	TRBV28	CASSPHAGDAYEQYF
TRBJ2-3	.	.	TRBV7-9	CASSLVLGGSDTQYF
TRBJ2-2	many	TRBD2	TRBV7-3	CASSLTGLAGGYTGELFF
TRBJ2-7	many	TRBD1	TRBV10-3	CAISESRRQGAYEQYF
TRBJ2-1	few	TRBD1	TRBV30	CAWSVRWDRGDNEQFF
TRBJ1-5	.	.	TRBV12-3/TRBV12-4	CASSFQQNQPQHF
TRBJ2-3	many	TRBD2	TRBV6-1	CASSPIQAGDSTDTQYF
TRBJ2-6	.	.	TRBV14	CASTANSGTNVLTF
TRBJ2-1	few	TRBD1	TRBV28	CASRDRDYNEQFF
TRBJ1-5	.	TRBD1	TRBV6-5	CASSYSSGGGQPQHF
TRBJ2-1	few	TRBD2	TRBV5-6	CASSFGFRLAGLYNEQFF
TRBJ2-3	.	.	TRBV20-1	CSAPQGTTDTQYF
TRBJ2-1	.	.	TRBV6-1	CASRPTIGEEQFF